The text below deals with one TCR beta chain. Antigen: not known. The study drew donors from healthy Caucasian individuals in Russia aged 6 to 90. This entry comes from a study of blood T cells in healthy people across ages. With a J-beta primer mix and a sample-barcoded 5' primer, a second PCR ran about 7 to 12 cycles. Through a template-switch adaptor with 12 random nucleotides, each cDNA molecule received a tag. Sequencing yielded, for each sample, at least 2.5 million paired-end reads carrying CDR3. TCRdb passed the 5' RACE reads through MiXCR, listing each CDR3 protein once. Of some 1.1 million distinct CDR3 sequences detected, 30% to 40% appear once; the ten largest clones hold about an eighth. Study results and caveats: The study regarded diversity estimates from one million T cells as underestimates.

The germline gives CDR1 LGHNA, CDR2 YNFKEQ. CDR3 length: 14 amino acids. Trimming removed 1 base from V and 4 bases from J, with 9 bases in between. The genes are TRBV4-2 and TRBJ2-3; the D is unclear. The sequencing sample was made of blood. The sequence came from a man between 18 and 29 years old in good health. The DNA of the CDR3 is TGTGCCAGCAGCCAAGGTCCCCTAGCAGATACGCAGTATTTT. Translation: CASSQGPLADTQYF.